Listed here are 26 T cell receptor beta chains from one sample, sequenced in a study of T cell responses to AZD1222 COVID-19 vaccine. The table came from immunoSEQ multiplex PCR; TCRdb's copy has only in-frame clones and leaves some out. Found here are 60,000 to 100,000 clones, roughly 87% of them singletons; the top ten hold roughly 24%. The sequenced sample was peripheral blood, obtained on day 0 of AZD1222 vaccination. The receptors derive from an adult in good health.

This clone was observed a single time. The chain has TRBV5-1 and TRBJ2-7; D is perhaps TRBD2 (5 bases). Between the trimmed V and J ends, which lost 7 bases and 3 bases, there was a span of 14 bases. The CDR3 covers 13 residues. Germline lookup yields CDR1 SGHRS and CDR2 YFSETQ. Written as DNA, the CDR3 is TGCGCCAGCTCGAACGGGGTAGGCTACGAGCAGTACTTC. Its protein product is CASSNGVGYEQYF.

V and J are TRBV5-8 and TRBJ2-4; TRBD1 matches 11 bases. From germline, CDR1 is SGHTS and CDR2 YDEGEE. CDR3 length: 18 amino acids. J lost 2 bases, V lost 6 bases, and 13 bases had no gene match. DNA of the CDR3: TGTGCCAGCAACTTTAGAGCCGGGACAGGGGGGTCCAAAAACATTCAGTACTTC. Its protein is CASNFRAGTGGSKNIQYF. Based on the CDR3 plus reference TRBV5-8 and TRBJ2-4, the full variable domain is EAGVTQSPTHLIKTRGQQATLRCSPISGHTSVYWYQQALGLGLQFLLWYDEGEERNRGNFPPRFSGRQFPNYSSELNVNALELEDSALYLCASNFRAGTGGSKNIQYFGAGTRLSVL.

The chain uses TRBV5-1 and TRBJ2-7; D may be TRBD2 (5 bases). Trimming removed 5 bases at V and 0 bases at J, with 12 bases between. This CDR3 is built from 14 residues. The germline V gene has CDR1 SGHRS and CDR2 YFSETQ. The CDR3 region has the DNA TGCGCCAGCAGGATAAACCGGGACTCCTACGAGCAGTACTTC. This codes for CASRINRDSYEQYF.

The chain couples TRBV10-3 to TRBJ2-5; 8 bases match TRBD1. V was pared by 9 bases and J by 4 bases, with 7 bases of the junction left unmatched. This CDR3 comprises 13 residues. Germline V lookup: CDR1 ENHRY, CDR2 SYGVKD. The CDR3 nucleotides are TGTGCCATACTCAGGGGGCCGGGAGAGACCCAGTACTTC. Its protein is CAILRGPGETQYF.

The V and J genes are TRBV5-6 and TRBJ2-5; 9 bases are a match to TRBD2. The ends lost 0 bases at V and 4 bases at J; junction bases unmatched: 7. Per the germline V gene, CDR1 is SGHDT and CDR2 is YYEEEE. The length of the CDR3 is 16 residues. CDR3 sequence (DNA): TGTGCCAGCAGCTTGGCAGTAGCGGGGGTGGGAGAGACCCAGTACTTC. It is translated as CASSLAVAGVGETQYF.

The chain combines TRBV6-5 with TRBJ2-7; 8 nucleotides line up with TRBD2. Germline V lookup: CDR1 MNHEY, CDR2 SVGAGI. The CDR3 covers 15 residues. The V gene end was trimmed by 2 bases and the J gene end by 2 bases; junction bases not matched to a gene: 5. For the CDR3, the DNA is TGTGCCAGCAGTTACGCCAGTAGCGGGGCCTACGAGCAGTACTTC. Protein: CASSYASSGAYEQYF.

V and J are TRBV5-1 and TRBJ1-2; the match to TRBD1 covers 7 bases. The CDR3 is made up of 15 amino acids. The germline gives CDR1 SGHRS, CDR2 YFSETQ. V was pared by 4 bases and J by 7 bases, with 13 bases of the junction left unmatched. The CDR3 DNA follows: TGCGCCAGCAGCGAGCAGGGGGAGACAGTCGGTGGCTACACCTTC. Amino acids: CASSEQGETVGGYTF.

This clone was detected a few times. CDR3 in amino acids: CASSPRWGAGDQPQHF. The CDR3 nucleotides read TGTGCCAGCAGTCCTAGGTGGGGGGCTGGGGATCAGCCCCAGCATTTT. The rearrangement joins TRBV27 to TRBJ1-5, with a weak D call TRBD1 (6 bases). There are 16 residues in the CDR3. The germline CDR1 and CDR2 sequences are MNHEY and SMNVEV (reference sequence). The V end lost 5 bases, the J end lost 5 bases, and 19 bases lay between the germline ends.

V usage is TRBV3-1 (or the pseudogene TRBV3-2) and J usage is TRBJ2-3; 7 bases map to TRBD2. CDR1 is LGHDT, CDR2 YNNKEL, per germline (reference sequence). Germline trimming cut 1 base from V and 0 bases from J; bases unmatched to any gene: 7. The CDR3 runs to 17 residues. The CDR3: CASSQGSLAASTDTQYF. The CDR3 DNA sequence: TGTGCCAGCAGCCAAGGGTCCCTAGCGGCTAGCACAGATACGCAGTATTTT.

The chain combines TRBV11-2 with TRBJ1-3; D not resolved. The CDR3 spans 17 residues. Trimming pared 0 bases from V and 0 bases from J, leaving 12 bases between. Germline assignment: CDR1 SGHAT and CDR2 FQNNGV. CDR3 sequence: CASSLEDPKNSGNTIYF. As DNA, the CDR3 is TGTGCCAGCAGCTTAGAGGACCCAAAGAACTCTGGAAACACCATATATTTT.

This clone was counted between two and nine times. V is TRBV27 and J is TRBJ2-1; 11 positions agree with TRBD1. After removal of 4 bases from V and 7 bases from J, the junction contained 0 bases not matched to a gene. Germline V gene lookup returns CDR1 MNHEY and CDR2 SMNVEV (reference sequence). The CDR3 runs to 13 residues. The DNA for the CDR3 is TGTGCCAGCAGTTGGGACAGGGGGAATGAGCAGTTCTTC. Translating it yields CASSWDRGNEQFF.

This chain joins TRBV24-1 and TRBJ2-1; D is perhaps TRBD1 or TRBD2 (5 bases each). V dropped 3 bases and J dropped 9 bases, with 17 bases sitting between them. This CDR3 contains 15 residues. Germline loops: CDR1 KGHDR, CDR2 SFDVKD. Here the CDR3 reads CATSDMREQASEQFF. The CDR3 DNA reads TGTGCCACCAGTGATATGAGGGAACAGGCAAGTGAGCAGTTCTTC.

The V gene is TRBV6-5, the J gene TRBJ2-5, with a possible D match to TRBD1 (6 bases). CDR3 length: 14 residues. Germline CDR1 is MNHEY and CDR2 is SVGAGI. Trimming pared 5 bases from V and 6 bases from J, leaving 16 bases between. The CDR3 is CASSPQGRGKTQYF. The CDR3 region has the DNA TGTGCCAGCAGTCCCCAGGGGAGAGGAAAGACCCAGTACTTC.

CDR3 in DNA: TGTGCCAGCAGTGAGTCTCCTTCTCAGAACACTGAAGCTTTCTTT. The encoded protein is CASSESPSQNTEAFF. The chain recombines TRBV6-1 with TRBJ1-1; D not resolved. V gave up 3 bases and J gave up 1 base, with 12 bases separating them. The germline CDR1 and CDR2 sequences are MNHNS and SASEGT. The CDR3 runs to 15 residues.

CDR3 DNA sequence: TGCGCCAGCAGCCAAGGTCCCGCTAGCGGGAGAGGTAATGAGCAGTTCTTC. Translation gives CASSQGPASGRGNEQFF. This rearrangement joins TRBV4-1 to TRBJ2-1, with 10 bases that match TRBD2. Looked up from germline, CDR1 is MGHRA and CDR2 is YSYEKL. The CDR3 runs to 17 residues. J gave up 7 bases and V 1 base, and 10 bases lay outside the gene matches.

The chain employs TRBV5-8 and TRBJ2-7, with D possibly TRBD2 on 6 matching bases. This CDR3 has 15 amino acids. CDR1 is SGHTS and CDR2 is YDEGEE in the germline V gene. Trimming left V 4 bases short and J 5 bases short, with 19 bases between. In DNA, the CDR3 is TGTGCCAGCAGCCGAAAGACGGGTGGCGGGGACGAGCAGTACTTC. Translated, it gives CASSRKTGGGDEQYF.

The chain is built from TRBV11-3 and TRBJ2-2; TRBD1 matches at 7 bases. This CDR3 comprises 14 residues. V lost 5 bases to trimming and J lost 6 bases; unmatched junction nucleotides: 6. Germline V lookup: CDR1 SGHNT, CDR2 YENEEA. The CDR3 spells CASSPQGESGELFF. As DNA, the CDR3 is TGTGCCAGCAGCCCCCAGGGGGAGTCCGGGGAGCTGTTTTTT.

The CDR3 sequence is CASAETSNQPQHF. In nucleotides, the CDR3 is TGTGCCAGTGCAGAGACTAGCAATCAGCCCCAGCATTTT. The chain recombines TRBV19 with TRBJ1-5; unclear D gene. This CDR3 spans 13 amino acids. The V end was cut by 8 bases, the J end by 0 bases, with 8 bases between. The V gene's germline CDR1 is LNHDA and CDR2 SQIVND (reference sequence).

The chain has TRBV28 and TRBJ2-2; the match to TRBD2 covers 9 bases. The germline V gene has CDR1 MDHEN and CDR2 SYDVKM. The trim removed 2 bases at V and 8 bases at J, leaving 6 bases unmatched. The CDR3 is 15 amino acids. The CDR3 sequence is CASSLPLAGKGELFF. As DNA, the CDR3 is TGTGCCAGCAGTTTACCCCTAGCGGGAAAAGGGGAGCTGTTTTTT.

The CDR3 sequence: CASRVGGRKYEQYF. CDR3 nucleotides: TGTGCCAGCAGGGTGGGAGGACGTAAGTACGAGCAGTACTTC. The chain uses TRBV28 and TRBJ2-7; maybe TRBD2 (6 bases). This CDR3 is built from 14 residues. V lost 6 bases and J lost 4, with 16 bases in between. Germline V gene lookup returns CDR1 MDHEN and CDR2 SYDVKM.

The CDR3 sequence is CASSLYWGTGVNNSPLHF. For the CDR3, the DNA is TGCGCCAGCAGCTTGTACTGGGGAACAGGGGTTAATAATTCACCCCTCCACTTT. The chain uses TRBV5-1 and TRBJ1-6; the match to TRBD1 covers 7 bases. Germline values: CDR1 SGHRS, CDR2 YFSETQ. The junction had 12 bases not matched to a gene; V was cut back by 1 base and J by 5 bases. The CDR3 totals 18 residues.

The chain joins TRBV27 to TRBJ2-7, with D possibly matching TRBD1 (7 bases). The germline V gene has CDR1 MNHEY and CDR2 SMNVEV (reference sequence). The V end was cut by 3 bases, the J end by 2 bases, with 14 bases between. This CDR3 is 15 amino acids long. This chain's CDR3 is CASSLWGDRPYEQYF. In DNA form, the CDR3 reads TGTGCCAGCAGTTTGTGGGGGGACAGACCCTACGAGCAGTACTTC.

This rearrangement joins TRBV7-3 to TRBJ2-5; 10 nucleotides agree with TRBD2. Per the germline V gene, CDR1 is SGHTA and CDR2 is FQGTGA. This CDR3 comprises 15 residues. J lost 4 bases, V lost 5 bases, and 7 bases had no gene match. CDR3 sequence (DNA): TGTGCCAGCAGCCTCACAGCGGGAGGGAGAGAGACCCAGTACTTC. This encodes CASSLTAGGRETQYF.

V gene TRBV10-3 combines with J gene TRBJ2-3, with D uncertain. Trimming took 0 bases from V and 0 from J, leaving 13 bases between them. Germline loops: CDR1 ENHRY, CDR2 SYGVKD. The CDR3 is made up of 17 amino acids. CDR3 bases: TGTGCCATCAGTGAGTCAGCGTCAGAACCCAGCACAGATACGCAGTATTTT. Residues: CAISESASEPSTDTQYF.

The chain is built from TRBV10-3 and TRBJ2-7, with TRBD1 matching 9 bases. This CDR3 has 14 amino acids. The V gene end was trimmed by 5 bases and the J gene end by 3 bases; junction bases not matched to a gene: 5. Germline V lookup: CDR1 ENHRY, CDR2 SYGVKD. CDR3 sequence: CAISSGTGFYEQYF. The CDR3 DNA reads as TGTGCCATCAGTTCCGGGACAGGGTTCTACGAGCAGTACTTC.

CDR3 coding DNA: TGTGCCAGCAGCTTAAAGGGGGATATTTCCGGGGAGCTGTTTTTT. This gives the protein CASSLKGDISGELFF. The chain combines TRBV7-3 with TRBJ2-2; TRBD1 is a possible D gene (6 bases). CDR3 length: 15 residues. V was shortened by 1 base and J by 6 bases, with 12 bases between the two germline ends. CDR1 and CDR2 from the germline V gene are SGHTA and FQGTGA.